Each of the 20 T cell receptor beta chains below was sequenced from the same sample in a study of T cells in Graves' hyperthyroidism and ophthalmopathy. RNA transcripts yielded amplified TCR beta CDR3 regions. When the TCR CDR3 underwent first-round RT-PCR, the HTBI primer set was used. TCRdb re-called the multiplex PCR reads with MiXCR, one entry per CDR3 protein. The sample consists of 300,000 to 450,000 distinct CDR3 sequences, 20% to 25% of them appearing once. Specimen: blood. The source is a man in his forties or fifties with Graves' hyperthyroidism.

The chain couples TRBV2 to TRBJ2-1; 11 bases match TRBD2. CDR3 length equals 15 residues. The V gene end was trimmed by 4 bases and the J gene end by 9 bases; junction bases not matched to a gene: 8. Germline assignment: CDR1 SNHLY and CDR2 FYNNEI. The CDR3 protein is CASSATSGSKAEQFF. CDR3 in DNA: TGTGCCAGCAGTGCTACTAGCGGGAGCAAGGCTGAGCAGTTCTTC.

The gene calls are TRBV28 and TRBJ2-1, with 7 bases identical to TRBD1. Per germline, CDR1 MDHEN and CDR2 SYDVKM. Trimming cost V 9 bases and J 2 bases; bases outside gene matches: 10. The CDR3 covers 15 residues. This CDR3 is CASCYRDRTYNEQFF. The CDR3 bases are TGTGCCAGTTGCTACCGGGACAGAACCTACAATGAGCAGTTCTTC.

This clonotype was counted between two and nine times. The V gene is TRBV11-3, the J gene TRBJ2-1, with TRBD2 matching over 8 bases. Germline assignment: CDR1 SGHNT and CDR2 YENEEA. This CDR3 is 15 amino acids long. Unmatched junction bases numbered 7, after V lost 1 base and J lost 8 bases. CDR3 in DNA: TGTGCCAGCAGCTTAGTACCGGGACTAGGAGATGAGCAGTTCTTC. Its protein is CASSLVPGLGDEQFF.

There are a few counts of this clonotype. The V gene is TRBV19, the J gene TRBJ1-5; possibly TRBD1 for D (5 bases). The CDR3 loop spans 15 amino acids. The germline V gene encodes CDR1 LNHDA and CDR2 SQIVND (reference sequence). V gave up 4 bases and J gave up 1 base, with 11 bases separating them. In DNA form, the CDR3 reads TGTGCCAGTAGTAGGGGGGTCCTCAGCAATCAGCCCCAGCATTTT. It translates to CASSRGVLSNQPQHF.

There are a few counts of this clonotype. The chain employs TRBV5-1 and TRBJ2-7; possibly TRBD2 for D (6 bases). Germline lookup yields CDR1 SGHRS and CDR2 YFSETQ. The germline V and J ends were trimmed by 7 bases and 0 bases, with 11 bases remaining between them. The CDR3 length is 13 residues. The CDR3 DNA reads as TGCGCCAGCGCGGGAACTAACTCCTACGAGCAGTACTTC. It is translated as CASAGTNSYEQYF.

This clonotype appeared many times. In DNA, the CDR3 is TGTGCCAGCAGTTTAGGGGGGCTAGCGGGAGGCGAGCAGTACTTC. Protein product: CASSLGGLAGGEQYF. The chain links TRBV28 to TRBJ2-7; 11 nucleotides line up with TRBD2. CDR1 MDHEN and CDR2 SYDVKM come from the germline V gene. This CDR3 region has 15 residues. Unmatched junction bases numbered 6, after V lost 2 bases and J lost 6 bases.

Concerning this clonotype itself: A much larger clone sits a single nucleotide away, making a read error possible. This rearrangement joins TRBV27 to TRBJ2-2; unclear D gene. The length of the CDR3 is 13 residues. Germline-derived CDR1 and CDR2 are MNHEY and SMNVEV (reference sequence). CDR3 sequence: CANSLTYTGELFF. CDR3 DNA sequence: TGTGCCAACAGTTTAACCTACACCGGGGAGCTGTTTTTT.

This clonotype has more than one count but fewer than ten. The chain combines TRBV30 with TRBJ2-1, with a weak D call TRBD2 (8 bases). Trimming pared 2 bases from V and 2 bases from J, leaving 13 bases between. Germline values: CDR1 GTSNPN, CDR2 SVGIG (reference sequence). The CDR3 runs 15 residues. CDR3 residues: CAWSTGGTAYNEQFF. For the CDR3, the DNA is TGTGCCTGGAGTACGGGGGGGACAGCCTACAATGAGCAGTTCTTC.

This clonotype occurred many times. The chain links TRBV28 to TRBJ2-7, with no clear D. With 3 bases removed from V and 9 bases from J, the gap between germline ends came to 15 bases. Per the germline V gene, CDR1 is MDHEN and CDR2 is SYDVKM. CDR3 length equals 13 residues. This CDR3 reads CASSFSAGLGQYF. CDR3 bases: TGTGCCAGCAGTTTCTCGGCCGGCCTCGGGCAGTACTTC.

This clonotype was recorded a few times. This rearrangement joins TRBV10-3 to TRBJ2-1, with TRBD2 matching over 7 bases. The CDR3 loop spans 12 amino acids. V shed 6 bases and J 8 bases; nucleotides not matched to a gene: 4. Germline values: CDR1 ENHRY, CDR2 SYGVKD. The CDR3 DNA is TGTGCCATCAGCATGACTAGCTATGAGCAGTTCTTC. Translated: CAISMTSYEQFF.

The chain links TRBV20-1 to TRBJ1-6; TRBD1 might be the D (5 bases). The CDR3 contains 13 residues. Germline-derived CDR1 and CDR2 are DFQATT and SNEGSKA (reference sequence). V was clipped by 6 bases and J by 10 bases, with 16 bases between them. The DNA of the CDR3 is TGCAGTGCGACAGACGGCGAGGGGTCACCCCTCCACTTT. Its translation: CSATDGEGSPLHF.

The chain combines TRBV5-1 with TRBJ2-2; D is uncertain. The V end lost 4 bases, the J end lost 0 bases, and 10 bases lay between the germline ends. This CDR3 spans 15 amino acids. The germline gives CDR1 SGHRS, CDR2 YFSETQ. The CDR3 DNA reads TGCGCCAGCAGCCGCGGAACATCGAACACCGGGGAGCTGTTTTTT. Its protein product is CASSRGTSNTGELFF.

This clonotype was seen more than once but under ten times. V and J are TRBV30 and TRBJ1-1, with D hard to call. This CDR3 comprises 14 residues. Trimming removed 2 bases at V and 1 base at J, with 11 bases between. Germline loops: CDR1 GTSNPN, CDR2 SVGIG (reference sequence). CDR3 amino acids: CAWSLRPRNTEAFF. As DNA, the CDR3 is TGTGCCTGGAGTCTAAGACCCCGGAACACTGAAGCTTTCTTT.

The V and J genes are TRBV10-3 and TRBJ2-5, with D hard to call. Germline CDR1 is ENHRY and CDR2 is SYGVKD. This CDR3 is built from 11 residues. Trimming removed 2 bases from V and 5 bases from J, with 3 bases in between. DNA for the CDR3: TGTGCCATCAGTGAGGATGAGACCCAGTACTTC. It encodes CAISEDETQYF.

The V and J genes are TRBV5-5 and TRBJ1-1, with D perhaps matching TRBD1 (6 bases). V dropped 4 bases and J dropped 0 bases, with 19 bases sitting between them. Germline V gene data show CDR1 as SGHKS and CDR2 as YYEKEE (reference sequence). The CDR3 is 17 amino acids. The CDR3 DNA follows: TGTGCCAGCAGCCCCGGACAGTTTCTAGTAATGAACACTGAAGCTTTCTTT. Its translation is CASSPGQFLVMNTEAFF.

The genes are TRBV20-1 and TRBJ2-5; D could derive from TRBD1 or TRBD2 (7 bases each). The V and J ends lost 3 bases and 2 bases respectively, with 16 bases between them. In germline, CDR1 is DFQATT, CDR2 SNEGSKA (reference sequence). The CDR3 runs 15 residues. In DNA form, the CDR3 reads TGCAGTGCTAGCCCTAGGGGGCGGGGGCAAGAGACCCAGTACTTC. It yields the protein CSASPRGRGQETQYF.

This clonotype came up a few times. V is TRBV6-5 and J is TRBJ2-7; 9 bases are a match to TRBD1. The CDR3 runs 13 residues. V lost 2 bases to trimming and J lost 5 bases; unmatched junction nucleotides: 1. Germline V gives CDR1 MNHEY, CDR2 SVGAGI. The CDR3 is CASSYDRGNEQYF. The DNA of the CDR3 is TGTGCCAGCAGTTACGACAGGGGGAACGAGCAGTACTTC.

The table lists this clonotype with a few counts. CDR3 DNA sequence: TGCGCCAGCAGCGAAATCGATGGGGACATTCAGTACTTC. As protein: CASSEIDGDIQYF. This chain connects TRBV4-1 to TRBJ2-4; no firm D call. Per the germline V gene, CDR1 is MGHRA and CDR2 is YSYEKL. CDR3 length equals 13 residues. V was trimmed by 5 bases and J by 8 bases, leaving 13 bases between them.

This clonotype was recorded many times. In DNA form, the CDR3 reads TGTGCCAGCAGTTTATACCGCCCGAACACTGAAGCTTTCTTT. Translation: CASSLYRPNTEAFF. The chain combines TRBV28 with TRBJ1-1; D is ambiguous. V gave up 1 base and J gave up 1 base, with 7 bases separating them. The V gene's germline CDR1 is MDHEN and CDR2 SYDVKM. The CDR3 length is 14 residues.

This clonotype occurred many times. The rearrangement uses TRBV11-1 and TRBJ2-1; D might be TRBD2 (6 bases). The CDR3 has 14 residues. Trimming shortened V by 5 bases and J by 7 bases, and 15 bases separated the two germline ends. CDR1 is SGHAT and CDR2 is FQDESV in the germline V gene (reference sequence). The CDR3 DNA sequence: TGTGCCAGCAGCCTGGGGGGACTTAGTAATGAGCAGTTCTTC. Protein: CASSLGGLSNEQFF. The full variable domain, in which reference TRBV11-1 and TRBJ2-1 provide the parts outside the CDR3, is EAEVAQSPRYKITEKSQAVAFWCDPISGHATLYWYRQILGQGPELLVQFQDESVVDDSQLPKDRFSAERLKGVDSTLKIQPAELGDSAMYLCASSLGGLSNEQFFGPGTRLTVL.